This record looks at one T cell receptor (beta chain) sequence and its context. Antigen unknown. There are 16 residues in the CDR3. V gave up 1 base and J gave up 4 bases, with 17 bases separating them. This entry comes from a study of blood T cells in healthy people across ages. Study-wide points: Both naive CD4+ cell counts and diversity were greater in long-lived donors than in aged donors.

Together with a sample-barcoded 5' primer, a J-beta primer mix was included in a second PCR lasting roughly 7 to 11 cycles. A single record per CDR3 protein comes from TCRdb applying MiXCR to the 5' RACE reads. The sample lists 650,000 to 1,000,000 distinct CDR3 sequences, about 46% seen once, with 15% to 20% in the top ten. The chain carries TRBV12-3 or TRBV12-4 and TRBJ2-7, with a weak D call TRBD2 (5 bases). Sequencing was carried out using blood. The sequence came from a man of 80 years or more in good health. CDR3: CASSLGTGRASYEQYF. The CDR3 DNA is TGTGCCAGCAGTTTAGGGACGGGAAGGGCCTCTTACGAGCAGTACTTC.